The sequence of this TCR beta chain was determined in a study of neurological immune-mediated disorders. Time point given: longitudinal time-point 3. Unsorted libraries were prepared from 2 million PBMCs held at -80 C. Trimming at V came to 3 bases and at J to 4 bases, leaving 2 bases not matched to a gene. Germline V gene lookup returns CDR1 DFQATT and CDR2 SNEGSKA (reference sequence). There are 12 residues in the CDR3. This clonotype occurred many times. Its antigen is still unknown. Study results and limitations: Private repertoires in all groups were suggested by the finding that expanded clones across subjects shared no CDR3 amino acid sequences. Expansion of TCR clones was greatest in HTLV-1-associated myelopathy and smallest in multiple sclerosis, where it fell below that of healthy controls.

cDNA was made by 5'RACE with 10-nucleotide random UMIs. TCRdb reprocessed the 5' RACE reads with MiXCR, giving one entry per CDR3 protein. The sample includes 93,000 or so distinct CDR3 sequences, 10% to 11% of them seen just once. The genes are TRBV20-1 and TRBJ2-5; TRBD2 aligns across 7 bases. The sequence derives from a female donor with HTLV-1-associated myelopathy (HAM/TSP). Sequenced input: PBMCs. The CDR3 loop reads CSASSGGETQYF. The CDR3 bases are TGCAGTGCTAGTTCGGGGGGAGAGACCCAGTACTTC.